This TCR beta chain was recovered during a study of T-cell memory formation after mild COVID-19. V dropped 5 bases and J dropped 1; count of bases not matched to a gene: 12. Germline V gene data show CDR1 as SGHVS and CDR2 as FNYEAQ. This CDR3 is built from 18 residues. This clonotype was seen a handful of times. TCRdb called the 5' RACE reads again in MiXCR, with one record for every CDR3 protein. Of around 160,000 distinct CDR3 sequences listed, around a tenth are singletons. Sequencing input: PBMCs or a T cell subset sorted from them (not recorded which). The V and J genes are TRBV7-6 and TRBJ1-3; 9 nucleotides line up with TRBD1. The receptor was isolated from a young man who had mild COVID-19 (a few samples of this study predate the infection). Cell type and time point are not known. CDR3 loop: CASSRGWGQGISGNTIYF. The CDR3 DNA reads as TGTGCCAGCAGCCGCGGATGGGGACAGGGTATATCTGGAAACACCATATATTTT.